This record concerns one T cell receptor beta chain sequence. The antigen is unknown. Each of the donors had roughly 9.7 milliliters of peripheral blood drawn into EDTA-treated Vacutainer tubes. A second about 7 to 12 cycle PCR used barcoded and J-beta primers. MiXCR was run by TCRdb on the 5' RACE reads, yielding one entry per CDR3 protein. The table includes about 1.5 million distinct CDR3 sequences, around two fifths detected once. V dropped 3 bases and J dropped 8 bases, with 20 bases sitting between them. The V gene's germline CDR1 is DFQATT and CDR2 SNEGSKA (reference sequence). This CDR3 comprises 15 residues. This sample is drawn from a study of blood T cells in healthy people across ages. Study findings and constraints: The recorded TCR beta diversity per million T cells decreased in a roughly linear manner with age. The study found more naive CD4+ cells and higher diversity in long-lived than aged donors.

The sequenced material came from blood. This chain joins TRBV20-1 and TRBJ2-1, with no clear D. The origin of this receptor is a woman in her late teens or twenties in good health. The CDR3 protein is CSASRTQPAPDEQFF. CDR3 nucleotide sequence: TGCAGTGCTAGCCGAACTCAACCGGCTCCGGATGAGCAGTTCTTC.